These 28 T cell receptor beta chains share one sample of origin, sequenced in a study of T cell repertoires in cytomegalovirus infection. MiXCR, run by TCRdb on the reads, gives a single entry per CDR3 protein. The sample has about 300,000 distinct CDR3 sequences, 9.6% seen once; the top ten hold 2.5%. Sample: PBMCs. The source of these receptors is a human donor in good health (CMV status not recorded). Some clones in this sample may be carry-over from other donors' samples.

This clonotype was detected a few times. This chain joins TRBV12-3 or TRBV12-4 and TRBJ1-1; TRBD1 agrees at 8 bases. V gave up 7 bases and J gave up 3 bases; unmatched junction bases: 7. The CDR3 spans 14 residues. CDR3 loop: CASTLGQGYTEAFF. The CDR3 region has the DNA TGTGCCAGCACCCTTGGACAGGGCTACACTGAAGCTTTCTTT.

In its sample, this clonotype was seen many times. The J gene is TRBJ2-6, the V gene TRBV6-2 or TRBV6-3; no clear D. CDR1 and CDR2 (germline): MNHEY, SVGEGT. Trimming cost V 5 bases and J 8 bases, with 10 bases left between them. This CDR3 has 13 residues. The CDR3 DNA sequence: TGTGCCAGCAGTGACGGGTCGCCCAACGTCCTGACTTTC. Translating gives CASSDGSPNVLTF.

The table lists this clonotype with a few counts. The CDR3 sequence: CASSGNRRGNYGYTF. The CDR3 DNA is TGTGCCAGCAGTGGCAACCGCAGGGGTAACTATGGCTACACCTTC. This chain joins TRBV28 and TRBJ1-2; TRBD1 might be the D (6 bases). Per germline, CDR1 MDHEN and CDR2 SYDVKM. Trimming took 5 bases from V and 1 from J, leaving 14 bases between them. The CDR3 has 15 amino acids.

The chain recombines TRBV6-5 with TRBJ2-4, with D unclear. With 7 bases removed from V and 8 bases from J, the gap between germline ends came to 12 bases. The CDR3 is 12 amino acids. Germline V gene lookup returns CDR1 MNHEY and CDR2 SVGAGI. This CDR3 reads CASTNSIDIQYF. The CDR3 DNA reads as TGTGCCAGCACCAATTCCATAGACATTCAGTACTTC.

In this sample, this clonotype turned up many times. The rearrangement uses TRBV5-1 and TRBJ2-1; D may match TRBD1 or TRBD2 (5 bases each). Germline V gene data show CDR1 as SGHRS and CDR2 as YFSETQ. The ends were cut back, 6 bases at V and 5 bases at J, with 15 bases in the middle. This CDR3 is built from 14 residues. Here the CDR3 DNA reads TGCGCCAGCACAAGCCGGGACGGAGACAATGAGCAGTTCTTC. Its protein is CASTSRDGDNEQFF.

The rearrangement uses TRBV4-2 and TRBJ1-2; 9 positions match TRBD1. The CDR3 consists of 15 residues. Trimming took 1 base from V and 8 from J; bases not matched to a gene: 8. Germline V gene lookup returns CDR1 LGHNA and CDR2 YNFKEQ. The CDR3 coding sequence is TGTGCCAGCAGCCAAGCCAAGGGACAGGGCGCGGGCTACACCTTC. Translation: CASSQAKGQGAGYTF.

The rearrangement links TRBV18 to TRBJ1-2; 7 bases agree with TRBD1. The CDR3 totals 17 residues. In germline, CDR1 is KGHSH, CDR2 LQKENI. V was clipped by 4 bases and J by 4 bases; unmatched bases: 15. CDR3: CASSRDGTDTGFYGYTF. The CDR3 nucleotides read TGTGCCAGCTCACGGGACGGGACAGACACCGGTTTCTATGGCTACACCTTC. Using reference TRBV18 and TRBJ1-2 for the parts outside the CDR3, the full variable domain is NAGVMQNPRHLVRRRGQEARLRCSPMKGHSHVYWYRQLPEEGLKFMVYLQKENIIDESGMPKERFSAEFPKEGPSILRIQQVVRGDSAAYFCASSRDGTDTGFYGYTFGSGTRLTVV.

The chain joins TRBV29-1 to TRBJ2-5, with 7 positions matching TRBD2. The CDR3 loop spans 12 amino acids. Looked up from germline, CDR1 is SQVTM and CDR2 is ANQGSEA. V gave up 3 bases and J gave up 11 bases; unmatched junction bases: 9. In DNA form, the CDR3 reads TGCAGCGTTGACACCGGGACTAAGCATCAGTACTTC. This codes for CSVDTGTKHQYF.

V is TRBV4-1 and J is TRBJ2-4; possibly TRBD2 for D (5 bases). Germline-derived CDR1 and CDR2 are MGHRA and YSYEKL. V was pared by 1 base and J by 2 bases, with 15 bases between. The CDR3 is 17 amino acids. The CDR3 nucleotides are TGCGCCAGCAGCCAAGGTGGAGGTTCGTCAACCAAAAACATTCAGTACTTC. This encodes CASSQGGGSSTKNIQYF.

The chain carries TRBV6-6 and TRBJ1-1; 7 bases are shared with TRBD1. The junction had 1 base not matched to a gene; V was cut back by 4 bases and J by 8 bases. The germline V gene encodes CDR1 MNHNY and CDR2 SVGAGI (reference sequence). The CDR3 spans 11 residues. Here the CDR3 reads CASSWGQEAFF. CDR3 nucleotide sequence: TGTGCCAGCAGTTGGGGACAGGAAGCTTTCTTT.

This clonotype was seen ten or more times. The chain carries TRBV28 and TRBJ1-2; perhaps TRBD1 as D (6 bases). The CDR3 consists of 17 residues. V was pared by 4 bases and J by 2 bases, with 20 bases between. Germline CDR1 is MDHEN and CDR2 is SYDVKM. CDR3 amino acids: CASSSEGGGSENYGYTF. The CDR3 nucleotides read TGTGCCAGCAGTTCTGAAGGGGGGGGATCGGAGAACTATGGCTACACCTTC.

J is TRBJ1-2 and V is TRBV7-9; D ambiguous. Germline assignment: CDR1 SEHNR and CDR2 FQNEAQ (reference sequence). CDR3 length: 12 amino acids. V lost 7 bases, J lost 5 bases, and 11 bases lay in between. In DNA form, the CDR3 reads TGTGCCAGCACCGAAGACCCTTATGGCTACACCTTC. Amino acid sequence: CASTEDPYGYTF.

This clonotype was seen repeatedly, ten times or more. The J gene is TRBJ2-7, the V gene TRBV6-6; a possible D gene is TRBD2 (6 bases). V was trimmed by 2 bases and J by 5 bases, leaving 13 bases between them. There are 14 residues in the CDR3. The germline V gene encodes CDR1 MNHNY and CDR2 SVGAGI (reference sequence). The CDR3 sequence is CASSYGGLFHEQYF. In DNA form, the CDR3 reads TGTGCCAGCAGTTACGGAGGGTTATTCCACGAGCAGTACTTC.

This clonotype was detected a few times. This rearrangement joins TRBV28 to TRBJ2-3; unclear D gene. The germline V and J ends were trimmed by 3 bases and 2 bases, with 9 bases remaining between them. This CDR3 contains 14 residues. Germline V gives CDR1 MDHEN, CDR2 SYDVKM. The CDR3 region has the DNA TGTGCCAGCAGTTTCCCACCACTCACAGATACGCAGTATTTT. It yields the protein CASSFPPLTDTQYF.

The chain employs TRBV20-1 and TRBJ1-4; no definite D call. CDR3 size: 14 residues. Germline assignment: CDR1 DFQATT and CDR2 SNEGSKA (reference sequence). V was clipped by 1 base and J by 0 bases, with 6 bases between them. CDR3 protein: CSARGRTTNEKLFF. The CDR3 DNA follows: TGCAGTGCTAGAGGGCGGACAACTAATGAAAAACTGTTTTTT.

In its sample, this clonotype was seen many times. The V call is TRBV11-3, the J call TRBJ2-1; D not certain. Trimming removed 4 bases at V and 11 bases at J, with 12 bases between. The CDR3 loop spans 12 amino acids. Looked up from germline, CDR1 is SGHNT and CDR2 is YENEEA. CDR3 DNA: TGTGCCAGCAGCTCCTTAGACGCTAAGCAGTTCTTC. Its protein is CASSSLDAKQFF.

This clonotype appeared many times. V and J are TRBV20-1 and TRBJ2-7; 7 bases agree with TRBD1. V lost 3 bases to trimming and J lost 7 bases; unmatched junction nucleotides: 12. Germline values: CDR1 DFQATT, CDR2 SNEGSKA (reference sequence). This CDR3 region has 14 residues. The DNA of the CDR3 is TGCAGTGCTAGGAGGGGACAGTCGAGCTCAGAGCAGTACGTC. This codes for CSARRGQSSSEQYV.

This clonotype was detected ten times or more. This chain uses TRBV20-1 with TRBJ2-7; D possibly corresponds to TRBD2 (6 bases). CDR1 is DFQATT and CDR2 is SNEGSKA in the germline V gene (reference sequence). The CDR3 sequence is 14 residues long. Trimming cost V 3 bases and J 6 bases, with 18 bases left between them. CDR3 residues: CSARVVGLAIEQYF. The CDR3 coding sequence is TGCAGTGCTAGGGTGGTTGGGCTAGCGATCGAGCAGTACTTC.

This clonotype has just a few counts. J is TRBJ2-1 and V is TRBV29-1, with 7 positions matching TRBD2. The CDR3 length is 15 residues. CDR1 and CDR2 from the germline V gene are SQVTM and ANQGSEA. Trimming removed 0 bases from V and 5 bases from J; junction bases left unmatched: 7. The CDR3 DNA reads TGCAGCGTTGAAGATCTGACTAGCTTGAACAATGAGCAGTTCTTC. It is translated as CSVEDLTSLNNEQFF.

In regard to this clonotype: The CDR3 ends on some other residue instead of the conserved phenylalanine or tryptophan, so this is likely a read error. It is unclear where the CDR3 begins or ends on the DNA, so no DNA is shown, and the CDR3 is as TCRdb lists it. The chain recombines TRBV19 with TRBJ2-3; TRBD1 reflects the table's D call only, with no check against the DNA. CDR1 and CDR2 from the germline V gene are LNHDA and SQIVND (reference sequence). Including both end residues, the CDR3 is 11 amino acids long. CDR3 residues: CASSMRQAFSV.

This clonotype was counted many times. V gene TRBV6-5 combines with J gene TRBJ1-2, with TRBD1 matching over 9 bases. The CDR3 contains 15 residues. The J segment lost 4 bases and the V segment lost 0 bases, leaving 3 bases of the junction unmatched. The germline gives CDR1 MNHEY, CDR2 SVGAGI. CDR3: CASSYSGTGTYGYTF. In nucleotides, the CDR3 is TGTGCCAGCAGTTACTCAGGGACAGGGACCTATGGCTACACCTTC.

This clonotype was seen at least ten times. The chain combines TRBV7-2 with TRBJ2-5; 13 nucleotides agree with TRBD2. This CDR3 is built from 15 residues. CDR1 and CDR2 from the germline V gene are SGHTA and FQGNSA. J lost 4 bases, V lost 6 bases, and 5 bases had no gene match. The CDR3, as DNA: TGTGCCAGCAGTCGACTAGCGGGGGGAGGAGAGACCCAGTACTTC. This codes for CASSRLAGGGETQYF.

This clonotype has a handful of counts. This chain joins TRBV7-9 and TRBJ2-7; D assignment may be TRBD1 or TRBD2 (5 bases each). Trimming stripped 4 bases from V and 0 bases from J, with 13 bases between. The CDR3 extends over 15 amino acids. Germline V lookup: CDR1 SEHNR, CDR2 FQNEAQ (reference sequence). The CDR3 spells CASSSPGRTSYEQYF. DNA of the CDR3: TGTGCCAGCAGCTCCCCGGGACGTACCTCCTACGAGCAGTACTTC.

There are many counts of this clonotype. CDR3 nucleotides: TGTGCCATCGGCTCAGGACAGGGAATAGTCAATGAGCAGTTCTTC. Translation gives CAIGSGQGIVNEQFF. The V and J genes are TRBV10-3 and TRBJ2-1; 8 bases map to TRBD1. The CDR3 spans 15 residues. V shed 8 bases, J shed 6 bases, and the junction held 12 bases outside the gene matches. Per germline, CDR1 ENHRY and CDR2 SYGVKD.

This clonotype was picked up many times. The chain combines TRBV28 with TRBJ2-1; D tentatively reads TRBD1 or TRBD2 (6 bases each). This CDR3 region has 14 residues. Trimming cost V 8 bases and J 0 bases, with 11 bases left between them. Germline CDR1 is MDHEN and CDR2 is SYDVKM. The CDR3 sequence: CASEKGGSYNEQFF. CDR3 DNA sequence: TGTGCCAGCGAAAAGGGGGGCTCCTACAATGAGCAGTTCTTC.

This clonotype has ten or more counts. The rearrangement joins TRBV11-2 to TRBJ1-1; D call uncertain. Germline V CDR1 and CDR2: SGHAT, FQNNGV. The CDR3 extends over 14 amino acids. V shed 0 bases and J shed 4 bases, with 9 bases lying between them. Here the CDR3 DNA reads TGTGCCAGCAGCTTAGACCCGACACCCACTGAAGCTTTCTTT. Residues: CASSLDPTPTEAFF.

This clonotype was counted many times. The V gene is TRBV5-1, the J gene TRBJ2-6; 10 bases agree with TRBD1. The CDR3 loop spans 18 amino acids. The ends lost 0 bases at V and 2 bases at J; junction bases unmatched: 5. Germline V CDR1 and CDR2: SGHRS, YFSETQ. The CDR3 region is CASSLGRTGGPGANVLTF. CDR3 nucleotides: TGCGCCAGCAGCTTGGGAAGGACAGGGGGACCTGGGGCCAACGTCCTGACTTTC. The complete variable domain, with remaining parts taken from reference TRBV5-1 and TRBJ2-6, reads KAGVTQTPRYLIKTRGQQVTLSCSPISGHRSVSWYQQTPGQGLQFLFEYFSETQRNKGNFPGRFSGRQFSNSRSEMNVSTLELGDSALYLCASSLGRTGGPGANVLTFGAGSRLTVL.

This clonotype was seen repeatedly, ten times or more. The chain couples TRBV10-3 to TRBJ1-2; possible D gene TRBD1, 6 bases. Germline values: CDR1 ENHRY, CDR2 SYGVKD. This CDR3 has 12 amino acids. Trimming shortened V by 7 bases and J by 4 bases, and 10 bases separated the two germline ends. CDR3: CAITQGTYGYTF. The DNA for the CDR3 is TGTGCCATCACACAGGGCACCTATGGCTACACCTTC.